This T cell receptor beta chain is from a study of spatial heterogeneity in lung cancer. Study-wide results and caveats: Tumor TCRs that were ubiquitous and expanded showed up in blood more at resection than follow-up.

The length of the CDR3 is 14 residues. Germline V gives CDR1 MGHRA, CDR2 YSYEKL. Trimming took 2 bases from V and 3 from J, leaving 11 bases between them. All TCR cDNA molecules were individually tagged with a unique molecular identifier. TCRdb redid the calling of the 5' RACE reads with MiXCR, one entry per CDR3 protein. The data hold 110,000 or so distinct CDR3 sequences, with about 10% observed a single time. Regarding this clonotype: The antigen is unknown.

Time point given: blood at routine non-recurrence follow-up after resection. Researchers sequenced whole RNA taken from tumor, nontumor lung or frozen PBMC without sorting. The chain recombines TRBV4-1 with TRBJ2-7; D is perhaps TRBD1 or TRBD2 (5 bases each). This material consisted of PBMCs, taken at follow-up. This receptor was identified in a female donor with early-stage non-small cell lung cancer. The CDR3 DNA sequence: TGCGCCAGCAGCCAATTCCGGGACGGCTACGAGCAGTACTTC. Translating gives CASSQFRDGYEQYF.